These 30 T cell receptor beta chains were all obtained from the same sample, sequenced in a study of T cells in Graves' hyperthyroidism and ophthalmopathy. There were TCR beta CDR3 regions amplified from RNA transcripts. The study used the HTBI primer set for a first-round RT-PCR of the TCR CDR3. One entry per CDR3 protein, called by TCRdb with MiXCR from the multiplex PCR reads. The sample contains around 600,000 distinct CDR3 sequences, approximately 15% of which appear only once. Sequencing was performed on blood. These receptors were obtained from a woman aged 45 to 65 with Graves' ophthalmopathy.

Many counts were recorded for this clonotype. The chain couples TRBV28 to TRBJ2-7, with 15 bases fitting TRBD2. V lost 2 bases and J lost 1; bases outside the gene matches: 21. The CDR3 totals 23 residues. Germline-derived CDR1 and CDR2 are MDHEN and SYDVKM. The CDR3 sequence is CASSLTLIRPGLAGGHQSYEQYF. CDR3 bases: TGTGCCAGCAGTTTAACCCTCATCCGACCGGGACTAGCGGGAGGACACCAGTCCTACGAGCAGTACTTC.

As DNA, the CDR3 is TGTGCCAGCAGTTACTCGTCGGGTTGGAACACTGAAGCTTTCTTT. This gives the protein CASSYSSGWNTEAFF. The rearrangement links TRBV6-2 or TRBV6-3 to TRBJ1-1, with D uncertain. V was shortened by 0 bases and J by 1 base, with 9 bases between the two germline ends. Germline assignment: CDR1 MNHEY and CDR2 SVGEGT. This CDR3 spans 15 amino acids.

This clonotype was observed at least ten times. The rearrangement links TRBV28 to TRBJ2-2; perhaps TRBD1 as D (5 bases). Looked up from germline, CDR1 is MDHEN and CDR2 is SYDVKM. This CDR3 spans 16 amino acids. The germline V and J ends were trimmed by 6 bases and 2 bases, with 16 bases remaining between them. CDR3 DNA sequence: TGTGCCAGCAGCCCGCAGAAGACAGATAACACCGGGGAGCTGTTTTTT. It specifies CASSPQKTDNTGELFF.

This clonotype was seen only a few times. V is TRBV7-9 and J is TRBJ2-1; the D is unclear. CDR3 length equals 17 residues. Germline V gene sequence: CDR1 SEHNR, CDR2 FQNEAQ (reference sequence). The V end was cut by 6 bases, the J end by 0 bases, with 18 bases between. The CDR3 reads CASRPRERESSYNEQFF. Written as DNA, the CDR3 is TGTGCCAGCAGGCCCAGAGAGCGCGAAAGCTCCTACAATGAGCAGTTCTTC.

This clonotype was counted ten times or more. The chain couples TRBV12-3 or TRBV12-4 to TRBJ2-5; the match to TRBD1 covers 8 bases. The CDR3 is 14 residues long. Trimming cost V 5 bases and J 5 bases; bases outside gene matches: 7. This CDR3 is CASSQPGGWETQYF. In DNA, the CDR3 is TGTGCCAGCAGTCAACCAGGGGGCTGGGAGACCCAGTACTTC.

J is TRBJ2-1 and V is TRBV5-1; D call uncertain. The CDR3 runs 15 residues. V was pared by 4 bases and J by 0 bases, with 11 bases between. CDR1 is SGHRS, CDR2 YFSETQ, per germline. The CDR3 loop reads CASSPRFNSYNEQFF. The CDR3 bases are TGCGCCAGCAGCCCGAGGTTCAACTCCTACAATGAGCAGTTCTTC.

At least ten counts were recorded for this clonotype. This chain connects TRBV2 to TRBJ2-7, with TRBD1 matching over 7 bases. Trimming cost V 5 bases and J 1 base; bases outside gene matches: 2. CDR1 and CDR2 from the germline V gene are SNHLY and FYNNEI. CDR3 length equals 13 residues. DNA of the CDR3: TGTGCCAGCAGTACAGGGGCTTCCTACGAGCAGTACTTC. It encodes CASSTGASYEQYF.

This chain connects TRBV9 to TRBJ1-6; D call uncertain. The CDR3 totals 12 residues. The germline gives CDR1 SGDLS, CDR2 YYNGEE. Trimming took off 4 bases at V and 12 bases at J, with 11 bases between the two ends. CDR3 sequence: CASSNPLGPLHF. As DNA, the CDR3 is TGTGCCAGCAGCAACCCTCTCGGACCCCTCCACTTT.

The sample holds many counts of this clonotype. This chain links TRBV30 with TRBJ1-2; D not certain. The CDR3 totals 14 residues. The ends were cut back, 4 bases at V and 0 bases at J, with 12 bases in the middle. Germline CDR1 and CDR2: GTSNPN and SVGIG (reference sequence). The DNA of the CDR3 is TGTGCCTGGATGTACAGCCTGCCTAACTATGGCTACACCTTC. This sequence encodes CAWMYSLPNYGYTF.

This clonotype was picked up many times. This chain joins TRBV7-2 and TRBJ2-1, with 8 bases fitting TRBD2. V gave up 3 bases and J gave up 0 bases; unmatched junction bases: 7. The CDR3 is made up of 17 amino acids. CDR1 and CDR2 from the germline V gene are SGHTA and FQGNSA. CDR3 DNA sequence: TGTGCCAGCAGCTTTTCCAGCGGGAGAAGCTCCTACAATGAGCAGTTCTTC. Its translation is CASSFSSGRSSYNEQFF.

This clonotype was recorded at least ten times. The chain couples TRBV7-2 to TRBJ2-1, with 10 bases aligning to TRBD2. This CDR3 contains 16 residues. V dropped 2 bases and J dropped 3; count of bases not matched to a gene: 4. Germline V gene data show CDR1 as SGHTA and CDR2 as FQGNSA. The CDR3 spells CASSLLGLANYNEQFF. The CDR3 coding sequence is TGTGCCAGCAGCTTACTGGGACTAGCGAACTACAATGAGCAGTTCTTC. Supplemented by reference TRBV7-2 and TRBJ2-1, the full variable domain reads GAGVSQSPSNKVTEKGKDVELRCDPISGHTALYWYRQSLGQGLEFLIYFQGNSAPDKSGLPSDRFSAERTGGSVSTLTIQRTQQEDSAVYLCASSLLGLANYNEQFFGPGTRLTVL.

In its sample, this clonotype was seen a few times. This chain links TRBV4-3 with TRBJ1-2; 8 bases line up with TRBD1. This CDR3 has 14 amino acids. After removal of 2 bases from V and 4 bases from J, the junction contained 3 bases not matched to a gene. Per germline, CDR1 LGHNA and CDR2 YSLEER. The CDR3 reads CASSQLTGGYGYTF. For the CDR3, the DNA is TGCGCCAGCAGCCAATTAACAGGGGGCTATGGCTACACCTTC.

This clonotype was seen only a few times. This chain uses TRBV20-1 with TRBJ1-2; TRBD1 aligns across 7 bases. The trim removed 5 bases at V and 8 bases at J, leaving 11 bases unmatched. CDR1 is DFQATT, CDR2 SNEGSKA, per germline (reference sequence). The CDR3 is 13 residues long. The CDR3 reads CSAFGGGSHGYTF. The CDR3 nucleotides are TGCAGTGCTTTTGGAGGGGGCTCTCACGGCTACACCTTC.

The J gene is TRBJ2-7, the V gene TRBV29-1, with TRBD2 matching over 8 bases. V lost 2 bases, J lost 6 bases, and 6 bases stayed unmatched. This CDR3 contains 13 residues. In germline, CDR1 is SQVTM, CDR2 ANQGSEA. CDR3 loop: CSVETAGGPEQYF. In nucleotides, the CDR3 is TGCAGCGTTGAAACGGCGGGAGGCCCCGAGCAGTACTTC.

This clonotype was detected once. The rearrangement uses TRBV9 and TRBJ2-1; D might be TRBD2 (5 bases). Germline values: CDR1 SGDLS, CDR2 YYNGEE. The ends were cut back, 0 bases at V and 3 bases at J, with 10 bases in the middle. The length of the CDR3 is 15 residues. The DNA for the CDR3 is TGTGCCAGCAGCGTAGAGGGAGAGTTCTACAATGAGCAGTTCTTC. It codes for CASSVEGEFYNEQFF.

There are a few counts of this clonotype. This rearrangement joins TRBV7-2 to TRBJ2-5, with no clear D. The CDR3 extends over 15 amino acids. Germline V gene lookup returns CDR1 SGHTA and CDR2 FQGNSA. V was clipped by 2 bases and J by 4 bases, with 14 bases between them. The CDR3 DNA follows: TGTGCCAGCAGCTTAAATTCAGGAGCAGGAGAGACCCAGTACTTC. Encoded protein: CASSLNSGAGETQYF.

This clonotype was counted between two and nine times. The chain combines TRBV19 with TRBJ2-2; TRBD1 aligns across 8 bases. The CDR3 loop spans 14 amino acids. Unmatched junction bases numbered 5, after V lost 4 bases and J lost 7 bases. Germline lookup yields CDR1 LNHDA and CDR2 SQIVND (reference sequence). The CDR3 spells CASSRTGSGGELFF. CDR3 bases: TGTGCCAGTAGTAGGACAGGGTCTGGCGGGGAGCTGTTTTTT.

With respect to this clonotype: A read error may be the cause here, since a much bigger clone is one base away. V usage is TRBV27 and J usage is TRBJ2-5; D perhaps matches TRBD2 (5 bases). CDR1 MNHEY and CDR2 SMNVEV come from the germline V gene (reference sequence). The length of the CDR3 is 12 residues. Written as DNA, the CDR3 is TGTGCCAGCAGAGACTACCAAGGGACCCAGTACTTC. It specifies CASRDYQGTQYF.

The chain is built from TRBV29-1 and TRBJ2-2; D gene ambiguous. CDR1 is SQVTM and CDR2 is ANQGSEA in the germline V gene. Trimming removed 7 bases at V and 7 bases at J, with 10 bases between. The CDR3 covers 11 residues. The CDR3 reads CSAARDGELFF. The CDR3 DNA reads as TGCAGCGCTGCTAGAGACGGGGAGCTGTTTTTT.

This clonotype was detected many times. The chain carries TRBV12-5 and TRBJ1-2; possible D gene TRBD1, 5 bases. V lost 5 bases and J 7 bases, leaving 20 bases between the germline ends. CDR1 is LGHNT and CDR2 is FRNRAP in the germline V gene. The CDR3 runs 15 residues. The CDR3 region is CASGPDIQVSRGYTF. The CDR3 bases are TGTGCTAGTGGTCCCGACATACAGGTATCCCGTGGCTACACCTTC.

This clonotype was seen at least ten times. The V call is TRBV20-1, the J call TRBJ1-5, with 9 bases identical to TRBD1. The CDR3 is made up of 15 amino acids. Germline CDR1 and CDR2: DFQATT and SNEGSKA (reference sequence). The J segment lost 3 bases and the V segment lost 5 bases, leaving 8 bases of the junction unmatched. As DNA, the CDR3 is TGCAGTGCTGACCGACAGGGGGGAATCAATCAGCCCCAGCATTTT. Translating it yields CSADRQGGINQPQHF.

The sample holds many counts of this clonotype. V is TRBV6-1 and J is TRBJ1-1; 7 bases are a match to TRBD1. The CDR3 has 16 amino acids. Per the germline V gene, CDR1 is MNHNS and CDR2 is SASEGT. With 7 bases clipped from V and 0 bases from J, the junction kept 11 bases outside the gene matches. The CDR3: CASNKGATVLNTEAFF. The CDR3 DNA reads TGTGCCAGCAACAAGGGGGCGACAGTCCTGAACACTGAAGCTTTCTTT.

This clonotype appeared once. The chain combines TRBV18 with TRBJ2-4; 10 bases map to TRBD2. Germline-derived CDR1 and CDR2 are KGHSH and LQKENI. The CDR3 is 16 residues long. V shed 0 bases, J shed 4 bases, and the junction held 3 bases outside the gene matches. CDR3 protein: CASSPPSGRSKNIQYF. CDR3 DNA sequence: TGTGCCAGCTCACCACCTAGCGGGAGGTCTAAAAACATTCAGTACTTC.

J is TRBJ1-6 and V is TRBV7-9; TRBD1 might be the D (5 bases). Germline assignment: CDR1 SEHNR and CDR2 FQNEAQ (reference sequence). The CDR3 runs 14 residues. V lost 5 bases and J lost 8, with 13 bases in between. The CDR3 coding sequence is TGTGCCAGCAGCCCCGGCAGGGCTGATTCACCCCTCCACTTT. It translates to CASSPGRADSPLHF.

This clonotype appeared many times. The gene calls are TRBV20-1 and TRBJ2-6, with a tentative D call TRBD2 (5 bases). V shed 0 bases and J shed 3 bases, with 9 bases lying between them. This CDR3 has 15 residues. Germline CDR1 and CDR2: DFQATT and SNEGSKA (reference sequence). The CDR3 here is CSARDSGYGANVLTF. In DNA, the CDR3 is TGCAGTGCTAGAGATTCGGGATATGGGGCCAACGTCCTGACTTTC.

This clonotype was seen more than once but under ten times. The gene calls are TRBV12-3 or TRBV12-4 and TRBJ1-2; possibly TRBD1 for D (6 bases). The CDR3 extends over 13 amino acids. The V gene lost 6 bases and the J gene lost 5 bases, with 13 bases spanning the gap. CDR3 coding DNA: TGTGCCAGCAGCAACCAGGGGACGTATGGCTACACCTTC. It encodes CASSNQGTYGYTF.

As DNA, the CDR3 is TGTGCCAGCAGTTTACGTCCAAGGGATGGCTACACCTTC. This sequence encodes CASSLRPRDGYTF. The rearrangement uses TRBV28 and TRBJ1-2; D is uncertain. Looked up from germline, CDR1 is MDHEN and CDR2 is SYDVKM. The V end lost 2 bases, the J end lost 6 bases, and 10 bases lay between the germline ends. This CDR3 is 13 amino acids long.

This clonotype occurred many times. The chain joins TRBV20-1 to TRBJ2-7; 13 bases fit TRBD2. CDR3 length: 17 amino acids. Germline lookup yields CDR1 DFQATT and CDR2 SNEGSKA (reference sequence). Trimming at V came to 1 base and at J to 3 bases, leaving 9 bases not matched to a gene. This CDR3 reads CSARGGGLAGDFYEQYF. In nucleotides, the CDR3 is TGCAGTGCTAGAGGGGGTGGACTAGCGGGAGACTTCTACGAGCAGTACTTC.

This clonotype was picked up a small number of times. CDR3 residues: CASSDRLAGSSYEQYF. In nucleotides, the CDR3 is TGTGCCAGCAGTGATCGACTAGCGGGGAGTTCCTACGAGCAGTACTTC. The chain recombines TRBV27 with TRBJ2-7; TRBD2 matches 11 bases. V trimming: 5 bases; J trimming: 1 base; junction bases outside the gene matches: 7. The CDR3 spans 16 residues. Germline CDR1 is MNHEY and CDR2 is SMNVEV (reference sequence).

V and J are TRBV7-3 and TRBJ2-1; D possibly corresponds to TRBD2 (6 bases). Per the germline V gene, CDR1 is SGHTA and CDR2 is FQGTGA. Trimming stripped 1 base from V and 4 bases from J, with 8 bases between. The CDR3 sequence is 14 residues long. The CDR3 region is CASSLRAGYNEQFF. Here the CDR3 DNA reads TGTGCCAGCAGCTTAAGGGCGGGATACAATGAGCAGTTCTTC.